This TCR beta chain emerged from a study of blood T cell repertoires in COVID-19. In the original processing: Reference gene primer amplification in the assay estimated nucleated cell counts. Assay: immunoSEQ multiplex PCR; the TCRdb copy retains only in-frame clones and omits some. The V and J calls and the clone size are those of that table, but D and trimming were determined from the DNA. The sample lists 250,000 or so clones; 80% to 90% were seen once. Participant-reported clinical history was the basis for cohort assignment. The CDR3 contains 15 residues. V lost 3 bases and J lost 6; bases outside the gene matches: 7. Per the germline V gene, CDR1 is GTSNPN and CDR2 is SVGIG (reference sequence).

This TCR was sampled from a woman in her 30s who had been exposed to COVID-19. V is TRBV30 and J is TRBJ1-5, with TRBD1 matching over 11 bases. Sample: PBMCs or T cells enriched from blood (not recorded which). This CDR3 reads CAWSRTGGGSQPQHF. Here the CDR3 DNA reads TGTGCCTGGAGCCGGACAGGGGGCGGTAGTCAGCCCCAGCATTTT.